The T cell receptor (beta chain) described here comes from a study of CD8 T cells in ankylosing spondylitis. Study conclusions and caveats: Roughly eight highly homologous variants formed a TCR beta motif that appeared characteristic of ankylosing spondylitis blood. In ankylosing spondylitis patients, matched synovial fluid reportedly showed significant enrichment of disease-linked clones.

Libraries of TCR beta came from quantitative 5'-RACE with molecular barcodes. TCRdb called the 5' RACE reads again in MiXCR, with one record for every CDR3 protein. The sample has 80,000 to 90,000 distinct CDR3 sequences, around 25% seen once. Turning to this clonotype: What it binds is unknown.

The V gene lost 4 bases and the J gene lost 0 bases, with 17 bases spanning the gap. This CDR3 region has 16 residues. Germline-derived CDR1 and CDR2 are SQVTM and ANQGSEA. The sample taken for sequencing was blood, either unsorted or a sorted T cell fraction (not recorded which). This receptor was obtained from a male donor with ankylosing spondylitis or in good health (not recorded which). The rearrangement links TRBV29-1 to TRBJ2-3, with unresolved D. The CDR3 DNA is TGCAGCGTTGTCCCGGGCTCAGCGCTTAGCACAGATACGCAGTATTTT. This encodes CSVVPGSALSTDTQYF.